This T cell receptor (beta chain) was sequenced during a study of T-cell memory formation after mild COVID-19. Overall study: Among the donors, TCR clusters were largely specific to each donor. General study findings and limits: Nothing confirmed that second-wave clones peaking on day 37 were specific for SARS-CoV-2. Pre-infection memory carried some responding clones, suggesting that cross-reactive memory joined.

The CDR3 has 15 residues. Germline CDR1 and CDR2: SGHRS and YFSETQ. V gave up 0 bases and J gave up 9 bases; unmatched junction bases: 9. This clonotype was found a few times. Its target is not known. Employing constant-segment primers, 5'RACE generated TCR alpha and TCR beta cDNA libraries bearing sample barcodes and UMIs. TCRdb called the 5' RACE reads again in MiXCR, with one record for every CDR3 protein. The sample consists of approximately 390,000 distinct CDR3 sequences, approximately 15% of them appearing once. This sequence originates from a man younger than 30 who had mild COVID-19 (a few samples of this study predate the infection). Cell type and time point are not known. The material sequenced was PBMCs or a T cell subset sorted from them (not recorded which). This chain joins TRBV5-1 and TRBJ2-1, with TRBD2 matching over 7 bases. As DNA, the CDR3 is TGCGCCAGCAGCTTGGAGGTCGTAGGGGAGGGTGAGCAGTTCTTC. As protein: CASSLEVVGEGEQFF.